A selection of T cell receptor beta chains follows, all from one sample in a study of blood T cells in healthy people across ages. TCRdb itself ran the 5' RACE reads through MiXCR, one entry per CDR3 protein. The sample shows more than 1,400,000 distinct CDR3 sequences, roughly 40% of them seen only once. The specimen sequenced was blood. Every receptor here comes from a woman between 18 and 29 years old in good health. CDR3s include the opening cysteine and the closing phenylalanine or tryptophan. The D gene is left open where the match is weak. Clone size is not always given. Where it is, it says once, few, many or a class for expanded clones.

>NA|NA|TRBV30|TRBJ2-1
TGTGCCTCCTGGGGGGACTCCTACAATGAGCAGTTCTTC
CASWGDSYNEQFF
>TRBD1|once|TRBV28|TRBJ2-5
TGTGCCAGCGTGGGACAGACGCAGGGGGCCCAGTACTTC
CASVGQTQGAQYF
>NA|NA|TRBV6-1|TRBJ2-3
TGTGCCAGCAGTGAAAGTAAAGTTAAGCGGGCTACGCAGTATTTT
CASSESKVKRATQYF
>NA|NA|TRBV6-2/TRBV6-3|TRBJ2-1
TGTGCCAGCATGGATTTTTATGAGCAGTTCTTC
CASMDFYEQFF
>NA|few|TRBV27|TRBJ2-2
TGTGCCACCTCAACCCGGGGCAGGTCGACCGGGGAGCTGTTTTTT
CATSTRGRSTGELFF
>NA|few|TRBV27|TRBJ2-1
TGTGCCAGCAGTTTGGCCGAAGGCGGTGTCGGTGAGCAGTTCTTC
CASSLAEGGVGEQFF
>NA|few|TRBV6-2/TRBV6-3|TRBJ1-5
TGTGCCAGCAGTTACTCGAGTATCAGGGGCAATCAGCCCCAGCATTTT
CASSYSSIRGNQPQHF
>NA|once|TRBV18|TRBJ2-5
TGTGCCAGCTCAGATCTGACAGCACCCTCGGAGACCCAGTACTTC
CASSDLTAPSETQYF
>NA|few|TRBV4-1|TRBJ1-3
TGCGCCAGCAGCCCAAGTGGTGGAGCATTGGGAAACACCATATATTTT
CASSPSGGALGNTIYF
>TRBD2|NA|TRBV20-1|TRBJ2-3
TGCAGTGCTAGACCCCGGACTAGACGGCAGGCGGGGCTGGGTGGGACAGATACGCAGTATTTT
CSARPRTRRQAGLGGTDTQYF
>NA|NA|TRBV18|TRBJ2-7
TGTGCCAGCTCACCACCGTCCAGATTTTCCTCCTACGAGCAGTACTTC
CASSPPSRFSSYEQYF
>TRBD2|NA|TRBV29-1|TRBJ2-2
TGCAGCGTTCTTAGCGGGGTTAACACCGGGGAGCTGTTTTTT
CSVLSGVNTGELFF
>NA|few|TRBV9|TRBJ1-1
TGTGCCAGCAGCCCCGAAACCAGGGTAACTGAAGCTTTCTTT
CASSPETRVTEAFF
>NA|few|TRBV12-3/TRBV12-4|TRBJ2-7
TGTGCCAGCAGTTTGATAGCACCGGGACAACTCTACGAGCAGTACTTC
CASSLIAPGQLYEQYF
>NA|few|TRBV20-1|TRBJ2-7
TGCAGTGTTAGAACAACCTACGAGCAGTACTTC
CSVRTTYEQYF
>NA|NA|TRBV6-5|TRBJ1-2
TGTGCCAGCACCCGGGACTTCCAAAACTATGGCTACACCTTC
CASTRDFQNYGYTF
>NA|NA|TRBV7-7|TRBJ2-1
TGTGCCAGCAGCTTAGTTCTTACGCGGGAGCAGTTCTTC
CASSLVLTREQFF
>TRBD2|NA|TRBV25-1|TRBJ2-5
TGTGCCAGCAGTGGGGAGCGGGACGTGTTCAGGGAGACCCAGTACTTC
CASSGERDVFRETQYF
>NA|NA|TRBV30|TRBJ1-1
TGTGCCTGGAGTGAGGCTGGACGCCCGGGGAACACTGAAGCTTTCTTT
CAWSEAGRPGNTEAFF
>TRBD1|NA|TRBV10-3|TRBJ2-7
TGTGCCATCAGAGAAACGGGCAGGGGGCCTAGCTCCTACGAGCAGTACTTC
CAIRETGRGPSSYEQYF
>NA|few|TRBV6-5|TRBJ1-2
TGTGCCAGCAGTAGACGCGACAGACCGGGTACATATGGCTACACCTTC
CASSRRDRPGTYGYTF
>NA|NA|TRBV20-1|TRBJ2-5
TGCAGTGCCTTGAGACTAGTCCAAGAGACCCAGTACTTC
CSALRLVQETQYF
>TRBD2|NA|TRBV12-3/TRBV12-4|TRBJ2-5
TGTGCCAGCAGTTTTTTCTTCACTAGCGGGGTCACTAGCCAAGAGACCCAGTACTTC
CASSFFFTSGVTSQETQYF
>NA|few|TRBV28|TRBJ2-3
TGTGCCAGCAGTCCCCCCTGGGTGTCCACAGATACGCAGTATTTT
CASSPPWVSTDTQYF
>NA|NA|TRBV7-9|TRBJ1-1
TGTGCCAGCAGCTTAGAAGGGGCGTCGGCGGAAGCTTTCTTT
CASSLEGASAEAFF
>NA|NA|TRBV7-8|TRBJ2-3
TGTGCCAGCAGCTCCACCCCGGGCACAGATACGCAGTATTTT
CASSSTPGTDTQYF
>NA|few|TRBV7-9|TRBJ2-5
TGTGCCAGCAGTATTGAGGTTGCGGAGACCCAGTACTTC
CASSIEVAETQYF